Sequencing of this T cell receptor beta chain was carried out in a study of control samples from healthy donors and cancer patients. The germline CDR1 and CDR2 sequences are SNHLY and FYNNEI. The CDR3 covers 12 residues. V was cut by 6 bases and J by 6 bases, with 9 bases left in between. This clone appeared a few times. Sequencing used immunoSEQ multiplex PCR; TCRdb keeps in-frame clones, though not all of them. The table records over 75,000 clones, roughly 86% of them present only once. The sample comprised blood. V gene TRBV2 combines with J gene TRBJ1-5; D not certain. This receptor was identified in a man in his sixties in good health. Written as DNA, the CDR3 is TGTGCCAGCAGGAACTGGGTTCAGCCCCAGCATTTT. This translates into CASRNWVQPQHF.